The 20 T cell receptor beta chains listed next were all sequenced from one sample in a study of CD8+ T cells in alopecia areata. The authors extracted RNA and reverse transcribed it into cDNA as the sequencing template. TCRdb keeps only in-frame clones here, not all; method: immunoSEQ multiplex PCR. The top ten hold 1.6% of the sample, which has about 220,000 clones, roughly 56% seen once. Treatment indicated: oral pan-JAK inhibitor, 5-10 mg twice daily. The specimen comprised CD4+ T cells sorted from blood, sampled at week 4, from a patient treated with tofacitinib. The receptors stem from a human donor with alopecia areata.

This clone was found a few times. The rearrangement joins TRBV6-1 to TRBJ1-2; D call uncertain. Germline V lookup: CDR1 MNHNS, CDR2 SASEGT. Trimming took 1 base from V and 8 from J, leaving 5 bases between them. The CDR3 runs 11 residues. The CDR3, as DNA: TGTGCCAGCAGTGAAGTTAGGGGCTACACCTTC. Its protein product is CASSEVRGYTF.

The rearrangement links TRBV29-1 to TRBJ2-3; 8 nucleotides line up with TRBD1. CDR1 is SQVTM and CDR2 is ANQGSEA in the germline V gene. The CDR3 loop spans 13 amino acids. This chain's CDR3 is CSLGQGGTDTQYF. The CDR3 DNA sequence: TGCAGTCTTGGACAGGGCGGCACAGATACGCAGTATTTT.

This clone was seen repeatedly, ten times or more. The genes are TRBV12-5 and TRBJ2-3, with 7 positions matching TRBD1. CDR3 length: 14 residues. The junction had 5 bases not matched to a gene; V was cut back by 5 bases and J by 3 bases. The V gene's germline CDR1 is LGHNT and CDR2 FRNRAP. The CDR3 protein is CASGLGQATDTQYF. The CDR3 nucleotides read TGTGCTAGTGGTCTCGGACAGGCGACAGATACGCAGTATTTT.

This clone was found a few times. The chain employs TRBV5-5 and TRBJ1-1; tentative D call: TRBD1 (5 bases). The germline gives CDR1 SGHKS, CDR2 YYEKEE (reference sequence). V was clipped by 2 bases and J by 5 bases, with 10 bases between them. This CDR3 is built from 13 residues. The CDR3, as DNA: TGTGCCAGCAGCTTAACCAGGGAAACTGAAGCTTTCTTT. Its translation is CASSLTRETEAFF.

The rearrangement joins TRBV9 to TRBJ2-3, with TRBD1 identical over 9 bases. With V trimmed by 4 bases and J by 4 bases, 4 bases remained unmatched. CDR1 is SGDLS, CDR2 YYNGEE, per germline. This CDR3 is built from 14 residues. The CDR3 nucleotides are TGTGCCAGCAGCTCCCGGACAGGGGCAGATACGCAGTATTTT. Protein sequence: CASSSRTGADTQYF.

This clone was picked up many times. The chain couples TRBV2 to TRBJ2-1; 10 bases are shared with TRBD2. Germline V gene data show CDR1 as SNHLY and CDR2 as FYNNEI. This CDR3 region has 16 residues. The ends lost 6 bases at V and 5 bases at J; junction bases unmatched: 10. The CDR3 DNA reads TGTGCCAGCAGGGAGTGGACTAGCGGATTTAACAATGAGCAGTTCTTC. This encodes CASREWTSGFNNEQFF.

The V and J genes are TRBV2 and TRBJ2-7; perhaps TRBD1 as D (6 bases). This CDR3 contains 13 residues. Germline V gene data show CDR1 as SNHLY and CDR2 as FYNNEI. Trimming left V 3 bases short and J 0 bases short, with 6 bases between. The CDR3 protein is CASSEGASYEQYF. DNA of the CDR3: TGTGCCAGCAGTGAGGGGGCCTCCTACGAGCAGTACTTC.

This chain joins TRBV7-9 and TRBJ1-1; a weak D match, TRBD1 (6 bases). Germline CDR1 reads SEHNR; CDR2 reads FQNEAQ (reference sequence). The CDR3 length is 13 residues. V was trimmed by 6 bases and J by 5 bases, leaving 13 bases between them. CDR3 sequence (DNA): TGTGCCAGCAGACCAGGGGTTTCGACTGAAGCTTTCTTT. Translation: CASRPGVSTEAFF. The variable domain in full, completed from reference TRBV7-9 and TRBJ1-1, reads DTGVSQNPRHKITKRGQNVTFRCDPISEHNRLYWYRQTLGQGPEFLTYFQNEAQLEKSRLLSDRFSAERPKGSFSTLEIQRTEQGDSAMYLCASRPGVSTEAFFGQGTRLTVV.

This clone was observed a few times. The chain uses TRBV7-6 and TRBJ1-6; weak D call: TRBD1 (5 bases). This CDR3 has 15 residues. V was trimmed by 0 bases and J by 9 bases, leaving 12 bases between them. The germline CDR1 and CDR2 sequences are SGHVS and FNYEAQ. The CDR3 bases are TGTGCCAGCAGCTTAGCGGATGGGGCGAGTTCACCCCTCCACTTT. Its translation: CASSLADGASSPLHF.

For the CDR3, the DNA is TGTGCCTGGAGTGGTGAGAGCTCCTACAATGAGCAGTTCTTC. As protein: CAWSGESSYNEQFF. This chain links TRBV30 with TRBJ2-1; D gene unclear. CDR1 GTSNPN and CDR2 SVGIG come from the germline V gene (reference sequence). This CDR3 has 14 residues. V lost 1 base, J lost 0 bases, and 7 bases lay in between.

This clone was seen a few times. This chain links TRBV14 with TRBJ2-1, with TRBD1 matching over 9 bases. CDR1 is SGHDN, CDR2 FVKESK, per germline. Germline trimming cut 4 bases from V and 7 bases from J; bases unmatched to any gene: 5. The CDR3 contains 14 residues. For the CDR3, the DNA is TGTGCCAGCAGCCCTGTCGACAGGGGGAATGAGCAGTTCTTC. This encodes CASSPVDRGNEQFF.

Details on this clone: The same CDR3 is also encoded by other DNA sequences in this sample. This sequence joins TRBV11-2 and TRBJ2-3; D call uncertain. V lost 8 bases and J lost 1, with 10 bases in between. This CDR3 region has 13 residues. Germline loops: CDR1 SGHAT, CDR2 FQNNGV. This CDR3 is CASSRLRTDTQYF. The CDR3 DNA sequence: TGTGCCAGCTCTCGGCTCCGCACAGATACGCAGTATTTT.

This clone was found a few times. The V gene is TRBV7-9, the J gene TRBJ2-1, with 12 nucleotides matching TRBD2. Germline CDR1 reads SEHNR; CDR2 reads FQNEAQ (reference sequence). V lost 10 bases and J lost 9; bases outside the gene matches: 16. The CDR3 runs 16 residues. The CDR3: CATELPGLAGLGEQFF. The CDR3 DNA sequence: TGTGCCACCGAACTACCGGGACTAGCGGGCCTAGGTGAGCAGTTCTTC. The full variable domain, its missing parts supplied by reference TRBV7-9 and TRBJ2-1, is DTGVSQNPRHKITKRGQNVTFRCDPISEHNRLYWYRQTLGQGPEFLTYFQNEAQLEKSRLLSDRFSAERPKGSFSTLEIQRTEQGDSAMYLCATELPGLAGLGEQFFGPGTRLTVL.

The rearrangement uses TRBV11-3 and TRBJ2-1; TRBD2 agrees at 11 bases. Unmatched junction bases numbered 3, after V lost 1 base and J lost 7 bases. The germline CDR1 and CDR2 sequences are SGHNT and YENEEA. The CDR3 has 15 amino acids. The CDR3 loop is CASSLGLAGKNEQFF. The CDR3 DNA follows: TGTGCCAGCAGCTTAGGACTAGCGGGGAAAAATGAGCAGTTCTTC. Drawing the rest from reference TRBV11-3 and TRBJ2-1, the complete variable domain is EAGVVQSPRYKIIEKKQPVAFWCNPISGHNTLYWYLQNLGQGPELLIRYENEEAVDDSQLPKDRFSAERLKGVDSTLKIQPAELGDSAVYLCASSLGLAGKNEQFFGPGTRLTVL.

The J gene is TRBJ2-1, the V gene TRBV7-2; no firm D call. CDR3 size: 12 residues. CDR1 is SGHTA, CDR2 FQGNSA, per germline. Trimming left V 1 base short and J 9 bases short, with 7 bases between. The CDR3 DNA follows: TGTGCCAGCAGCTTAGTAAGGGTTGAGCAGTTCTTC. Protein: CASSLVRVEQFF.

This clone was seen only a few times. The CDR3 DNA reads TGTGCCAGCAGTCAGTCGGGACTAGCGGGGGGTTACGTAGATACGCAGTATTTT. Amino acids: CASSQSGLAGGYVDTQYF. The chain uses TRBV28 and TRBJ2-3, with 15 bases aligning to TRBD2. Unmatched junction bases numbered 11, after V lost 5 bases and J lost 5 bases. The CDR3 extends over 18 amino acids. Germline CDR1 reads MDHEN; CDR2 reads SYDVKM.

The chain links TRBV5-1 to TRBJ1-2, with 7 positions matching TRBD1. This CDR3 spans 14 amino acids. The ends lost 0 bases at V and 4 bases at J; junction bases unmatched: 3. The germline V gene has CDR1 SGHRS and CDR2 YFSETQ. The DNA for the CDR3 is TGCGCCAGCAGCTTGGGTCCAGGGGGCTATGGCTACACCTTC. Protein sequence: CASSLGPGGYGYTF.

A few counts support this clone. This sequence joins TRBV21-1 and TRBJ2-7. TRBV21-1 is a pseudogene locus. The CDR3 is 12 amino acids. CDR3 bases: TGTGCCAGCTCTCCTATTGGGTACGAGCAGTACTTC. Amino acid sequence: CASSPIGYEQYF.

V and J are TRBV7-9 and TRBJ2-6; 9 bases fit TRBD1. The germline V gene encodes CDR1 SEHNR and CDR2 FQNEAQ (reference sequence). V was clipped by 5 bases and J by 0 bases; unmatched bases: 5. This CDR3 comprises 17 residues. CDR3 region: CASSIGTGNSGANVLTF. DNA for the CDR3: TGTGCCAGCAGCATTGGGACAGGGAACTCTGGGGCCAACGTCCTGACTTTC.

The chain joins TRBV5-4 to TRBJ2-7, with 7 bases matching TRBD1. The CDR3 length is 15 residues. Germline values: CDR1 SGHNT, CDR2 YYREEE (reference sequence). V lost 5 bases to trimming and J lost 3 bases; unmatched junction nucleotides: 11. The CDR3 DNA is TGTGCCAGCAGTAAATCGGACAGGTTGAGCTACGAGCAGTACTTC. Translated, it gives CASSKSDRLSYEQYF. Full variable domain (missing parts from reference TRBV5-4 and TRBJ2-7): ETGVTQSPTHLIKTRGQQVTLRCSSQSGHNTVSWYQQALGQGPQFIFQYYREEENGRGNFPPRFSGLQFPNYSSELNVNALELDDSALYLCASSKSDRLSYEQYFGPGTRLTVT.